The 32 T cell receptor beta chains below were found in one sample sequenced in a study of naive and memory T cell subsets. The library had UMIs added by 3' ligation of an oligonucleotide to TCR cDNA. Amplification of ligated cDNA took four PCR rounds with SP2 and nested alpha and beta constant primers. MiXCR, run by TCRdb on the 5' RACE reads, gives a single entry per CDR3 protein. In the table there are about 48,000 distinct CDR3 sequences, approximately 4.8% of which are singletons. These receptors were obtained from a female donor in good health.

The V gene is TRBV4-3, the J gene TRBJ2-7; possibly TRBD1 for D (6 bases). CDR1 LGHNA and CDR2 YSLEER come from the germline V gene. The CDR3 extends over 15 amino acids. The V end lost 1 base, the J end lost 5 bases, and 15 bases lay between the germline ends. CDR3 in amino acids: CASSQGETGFHEQYF. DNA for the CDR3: TGCGCCAGCAGCCAAGGTGAGACAGGTTTCCACGAGCAGTACTTC.

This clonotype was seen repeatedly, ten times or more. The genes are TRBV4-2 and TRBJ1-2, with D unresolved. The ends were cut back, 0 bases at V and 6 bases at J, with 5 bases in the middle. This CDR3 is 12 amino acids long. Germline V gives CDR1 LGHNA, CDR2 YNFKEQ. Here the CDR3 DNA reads TGTGCCAGCAGCCAAGATGGCCATGGCTACACCTTC. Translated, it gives CASSQDGHGYTF.

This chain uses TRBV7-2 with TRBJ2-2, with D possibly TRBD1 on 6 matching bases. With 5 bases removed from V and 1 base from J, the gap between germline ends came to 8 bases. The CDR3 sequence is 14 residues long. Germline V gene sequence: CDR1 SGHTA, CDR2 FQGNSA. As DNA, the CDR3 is TGTGCCAGCAGCCGGGGACAGAACACCGGGGAGCTGTTTTTT. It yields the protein CASSRGQNTGELFF.

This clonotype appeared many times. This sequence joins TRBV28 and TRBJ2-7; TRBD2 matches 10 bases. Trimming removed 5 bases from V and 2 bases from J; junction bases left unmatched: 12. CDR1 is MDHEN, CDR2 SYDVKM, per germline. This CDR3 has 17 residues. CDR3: CASSPLLSGRETYEQYF. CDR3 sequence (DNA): TGTGCCAGCAGTCCCCTCCTGAGCGGGAGGGAAACCTACGAGCAGTACTTC. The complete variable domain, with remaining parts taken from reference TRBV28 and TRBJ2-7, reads DVKVTQSSRYLVKRTGEKVFLECVQDMDHENMFWYRQDPGLGLRLIYFSYDVKMKEKGDIPEGYSVSREKKERFSLILESASTNQTSMYLCASSPLLSGRETYEQYFGPGTRLTVT.

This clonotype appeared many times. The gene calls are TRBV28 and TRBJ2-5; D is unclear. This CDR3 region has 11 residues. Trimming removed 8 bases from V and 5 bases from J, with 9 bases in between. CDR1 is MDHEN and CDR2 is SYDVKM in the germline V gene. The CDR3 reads CASSYAETQYF. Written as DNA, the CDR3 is TGTGCCAGCTCCTACGCGGAGACCCAGTACTTC.

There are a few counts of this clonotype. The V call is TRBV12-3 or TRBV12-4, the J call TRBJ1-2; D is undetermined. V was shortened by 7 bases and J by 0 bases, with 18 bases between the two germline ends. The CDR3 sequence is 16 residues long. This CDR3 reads CASILVPSLPNYGYTF. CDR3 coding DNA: TGTGCCAGCATCTTAGTCCCAAGTCTTCCTAACTATGGCTACACCTTC.

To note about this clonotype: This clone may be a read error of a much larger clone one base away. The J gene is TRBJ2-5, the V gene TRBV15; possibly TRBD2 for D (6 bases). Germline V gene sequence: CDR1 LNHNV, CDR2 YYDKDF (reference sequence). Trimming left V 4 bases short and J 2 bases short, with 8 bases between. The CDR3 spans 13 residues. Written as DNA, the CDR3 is TGTGCCACCAGCAACGGAGGGCAAGAGACCCAGTACTTC. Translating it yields CATSNGGQETQYF.

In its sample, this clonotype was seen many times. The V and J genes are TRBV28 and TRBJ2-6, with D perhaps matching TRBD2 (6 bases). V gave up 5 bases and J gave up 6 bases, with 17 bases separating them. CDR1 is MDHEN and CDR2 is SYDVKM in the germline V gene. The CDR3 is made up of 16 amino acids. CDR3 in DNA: TGTGCCAGCAGTCTAGGCGGGGCGCGGGTGGCCAACGTCCTGACTTTC. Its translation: CASSLGGARVANVLTF.

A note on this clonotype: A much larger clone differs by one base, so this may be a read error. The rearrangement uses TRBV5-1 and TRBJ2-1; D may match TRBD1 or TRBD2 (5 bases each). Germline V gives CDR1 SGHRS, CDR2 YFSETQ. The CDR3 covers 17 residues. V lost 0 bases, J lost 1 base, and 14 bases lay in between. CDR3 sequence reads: CASSLVGVLGSYNEQFF. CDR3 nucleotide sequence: TGCGCCAGCAGCTTGGTGGGGGTTCTAGGGTCCTACAATGAGCAGTTCTTC.

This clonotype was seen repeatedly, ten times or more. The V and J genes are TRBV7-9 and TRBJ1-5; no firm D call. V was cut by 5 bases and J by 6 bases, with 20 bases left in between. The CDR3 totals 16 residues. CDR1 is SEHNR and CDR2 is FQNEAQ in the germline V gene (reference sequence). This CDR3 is CASSPSRGPRGQPQHF. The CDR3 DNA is TGTGCCAGCAGCCCATCCCGGGGTCCCCGAGGTCAGCCCCAGCATTTT.

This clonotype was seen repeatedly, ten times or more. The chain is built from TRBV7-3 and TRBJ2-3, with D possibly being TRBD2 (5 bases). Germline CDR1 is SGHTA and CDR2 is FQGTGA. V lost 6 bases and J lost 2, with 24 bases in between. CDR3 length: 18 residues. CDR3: CASRHRHGRRRPTDTQYF. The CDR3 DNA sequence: TGTGCCAGCAGACACCGTCATGGGCGGAGGAGACCCACAGATACGCAGTATTTT.

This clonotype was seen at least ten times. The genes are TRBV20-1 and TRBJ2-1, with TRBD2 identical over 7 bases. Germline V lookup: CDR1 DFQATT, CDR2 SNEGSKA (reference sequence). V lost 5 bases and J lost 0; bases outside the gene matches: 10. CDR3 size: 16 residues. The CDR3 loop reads CSAWGGDWSSYNEQFF. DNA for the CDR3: TGCAGTGCTTGGGGGGGGGACTGGAGCTCCTACAATGAGCAGTTCTTC.

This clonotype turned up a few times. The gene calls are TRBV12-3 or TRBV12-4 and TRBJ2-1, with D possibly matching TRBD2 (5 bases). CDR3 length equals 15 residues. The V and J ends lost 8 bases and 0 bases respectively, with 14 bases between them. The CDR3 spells CASRGPAVSYNEQFF. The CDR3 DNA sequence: TGTGCCAGCCGGGGTCCAGCTGTCTCCTACAATGAGCAGTTCTTC.

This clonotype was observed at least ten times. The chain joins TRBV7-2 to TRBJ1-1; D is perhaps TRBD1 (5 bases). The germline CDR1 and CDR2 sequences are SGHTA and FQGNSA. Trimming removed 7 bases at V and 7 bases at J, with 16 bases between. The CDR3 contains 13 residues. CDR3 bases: TGTGCCAGCAACGATCGCCGGGGCCTTGAAGCTTTCTTT. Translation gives CASNDRRGLEAFF. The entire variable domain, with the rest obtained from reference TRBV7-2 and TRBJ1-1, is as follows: GAGVSQSPSNKVTEKGKDVELRCDPISGHTALYWYRQSLGQGLEFLIYFQGNSAPDKSGLPSDRFSAERTGGSVSTLTIQRTQQEDSAVYLCASNDRRGLEAFFGQGTRLTVV.

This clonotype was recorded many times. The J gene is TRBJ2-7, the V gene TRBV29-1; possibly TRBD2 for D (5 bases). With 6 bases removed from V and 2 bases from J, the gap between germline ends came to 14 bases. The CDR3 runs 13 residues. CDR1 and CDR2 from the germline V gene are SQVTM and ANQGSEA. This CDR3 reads CSVWTGRAYEQYF. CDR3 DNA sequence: TGCAGCGTGTGGACTGGTCGGGCCTACGAGCAGTACTTC.

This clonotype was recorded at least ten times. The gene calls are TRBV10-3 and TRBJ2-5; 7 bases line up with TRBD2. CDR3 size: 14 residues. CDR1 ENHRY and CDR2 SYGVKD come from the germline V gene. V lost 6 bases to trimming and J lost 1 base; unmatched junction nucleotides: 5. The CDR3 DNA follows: TGTGCCATCAGCCTTACGGGGGGCCAAGAGACCCAGTACTTC. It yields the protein CAISLTGGQETQYF.

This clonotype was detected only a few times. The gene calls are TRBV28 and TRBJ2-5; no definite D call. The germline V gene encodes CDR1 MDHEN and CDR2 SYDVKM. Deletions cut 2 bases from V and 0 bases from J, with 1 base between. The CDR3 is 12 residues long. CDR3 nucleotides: TGTGCCAGCAGTTTAAACCAAGAGACCCAGTACTTC. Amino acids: CASSLNQETQYF.

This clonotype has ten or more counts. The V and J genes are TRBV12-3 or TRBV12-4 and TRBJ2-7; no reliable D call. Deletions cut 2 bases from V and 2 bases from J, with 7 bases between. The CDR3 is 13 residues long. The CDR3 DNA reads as TGTGCCAGCAGTTTATCTTGGGCCTACGAGCAGTACTTC. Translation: CASSLSWAYEQYF.

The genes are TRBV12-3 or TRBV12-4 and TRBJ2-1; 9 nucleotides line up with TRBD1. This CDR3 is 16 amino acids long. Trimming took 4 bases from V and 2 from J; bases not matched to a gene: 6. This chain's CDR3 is CASSYGGTGTYNEQFF. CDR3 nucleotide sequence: TGTGCCAGCAGTTATGGGGGGACAGGGACCTACAATGAGCAGTTCTTC.

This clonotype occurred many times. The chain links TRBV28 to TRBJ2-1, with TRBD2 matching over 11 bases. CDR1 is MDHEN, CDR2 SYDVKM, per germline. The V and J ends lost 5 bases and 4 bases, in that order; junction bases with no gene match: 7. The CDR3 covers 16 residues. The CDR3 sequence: CASSPQTSGIYNEQFF. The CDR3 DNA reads TGTGCCAGCAGTCCCCAGACTAGCGGGATATACAATGAGCAGTTCTTC.

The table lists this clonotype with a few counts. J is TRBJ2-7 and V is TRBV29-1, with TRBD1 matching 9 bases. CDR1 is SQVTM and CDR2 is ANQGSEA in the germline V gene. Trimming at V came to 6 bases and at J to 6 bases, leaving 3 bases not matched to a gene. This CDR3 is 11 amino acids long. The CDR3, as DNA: TGCAGCGTCGACAGGGGGGGCGAGCAGTACTTC. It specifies CSVDRGGEQYF.

CDR3: CASSSSRGVQEQYF. The CDR3 DNA reads TGTGCCAGCAGTTCGAGTAGGGGGGTCCAGGAGCAGTACTTC. The chain recombines TRBV27 with TRBJ2-7; D could derive from TRBD1 or TRBD2 (6 bases each). The V gene lost 4 bases and the J gene lost 7 bases, with 17 bases spanning the gap. CDR1 and CDR2 (germline): MNHEY, SMNVEV (reference sequence). This CDR3 is 14 amino acids long.

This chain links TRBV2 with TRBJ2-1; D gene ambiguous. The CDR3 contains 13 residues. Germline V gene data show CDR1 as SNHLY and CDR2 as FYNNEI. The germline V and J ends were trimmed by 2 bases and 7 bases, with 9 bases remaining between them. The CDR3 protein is CASSETAGNEQFF. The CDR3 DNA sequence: TGTGCCAGCAGTGAAACTGCTGGGAATGAGCAGTTCTTC.

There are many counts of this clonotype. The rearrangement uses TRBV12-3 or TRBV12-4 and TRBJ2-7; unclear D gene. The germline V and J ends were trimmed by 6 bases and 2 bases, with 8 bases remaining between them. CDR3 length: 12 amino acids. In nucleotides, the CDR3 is TGTGCCAGCAGGTATGAACCCTACGAGCAGTACTTC. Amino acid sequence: CASRYEPYEQYF.

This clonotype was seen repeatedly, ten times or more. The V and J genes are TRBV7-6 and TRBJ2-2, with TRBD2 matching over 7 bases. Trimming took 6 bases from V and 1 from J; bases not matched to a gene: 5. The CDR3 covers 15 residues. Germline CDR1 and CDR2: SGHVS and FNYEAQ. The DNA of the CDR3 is TGTGCCAGCAGGGAGACTAGCATGAACACCGGGGAGCTGTTTTTT. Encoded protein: CASRETSMNTGELFF.

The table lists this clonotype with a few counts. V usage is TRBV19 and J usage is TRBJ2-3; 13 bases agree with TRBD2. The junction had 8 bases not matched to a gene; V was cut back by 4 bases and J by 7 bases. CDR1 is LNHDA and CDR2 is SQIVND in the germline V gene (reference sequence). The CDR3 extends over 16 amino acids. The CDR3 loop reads CASSTRTSGSGYTQYF. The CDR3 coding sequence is TGTGCCAGTAGTACCCGGACTAGCGGGAGCGGTTATACGCAGTATTTT. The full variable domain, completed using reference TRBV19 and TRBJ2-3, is DGGITQSPKYLFRKEGQNVTLSCEQNLNHDAMYWYRQDPGQGLRLIYYSQIVNDFQKGDIAEGYSVSREKKESFPLTVTSAQKNPTAFYLCASSTRTSGSGYTQYFGPGTRLTVL.

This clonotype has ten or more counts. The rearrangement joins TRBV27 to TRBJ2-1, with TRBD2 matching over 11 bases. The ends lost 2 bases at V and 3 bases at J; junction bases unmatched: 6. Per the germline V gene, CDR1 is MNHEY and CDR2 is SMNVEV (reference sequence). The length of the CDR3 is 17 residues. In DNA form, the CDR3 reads TGTGCCAGCAGTTTACCAAGACTAGCGGGATTCTACAATGAGCAGTTCTTC. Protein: CASSLPRLAGFYNEQFF.

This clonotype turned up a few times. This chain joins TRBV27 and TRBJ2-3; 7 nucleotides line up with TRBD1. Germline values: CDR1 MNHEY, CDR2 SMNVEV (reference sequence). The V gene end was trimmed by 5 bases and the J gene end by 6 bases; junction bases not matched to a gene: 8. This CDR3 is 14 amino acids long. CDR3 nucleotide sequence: TGTGCCAGCAGTCCCGGGGACAGACGGGATACGCAGTATTTT. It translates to CASSPGDRRDTQYF.

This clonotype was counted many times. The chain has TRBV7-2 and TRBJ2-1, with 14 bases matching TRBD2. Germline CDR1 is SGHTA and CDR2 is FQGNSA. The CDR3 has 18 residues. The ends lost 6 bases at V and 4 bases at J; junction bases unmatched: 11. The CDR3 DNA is TGTGCCAGCAGAGTTGGTCGACTAGCGGGGGGGAATTACAATGAGCAGTTCTTC. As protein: CASRVGRLAGGNYNEQFF.

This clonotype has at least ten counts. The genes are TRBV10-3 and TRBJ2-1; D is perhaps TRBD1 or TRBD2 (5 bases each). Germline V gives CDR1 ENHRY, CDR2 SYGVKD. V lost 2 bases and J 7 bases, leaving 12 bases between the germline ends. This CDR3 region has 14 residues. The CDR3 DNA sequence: TGTGCCATCAGTGAGCGGGGCCAGAATAATGAGCAGTTCTTC. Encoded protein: CAISERGQNNEQFF.

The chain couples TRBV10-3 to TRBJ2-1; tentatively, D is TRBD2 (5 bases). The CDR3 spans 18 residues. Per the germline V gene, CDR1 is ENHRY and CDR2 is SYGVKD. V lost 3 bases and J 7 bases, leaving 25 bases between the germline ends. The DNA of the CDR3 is TGTGCCATCAGTGACAATAGGCTCGGGGAAACTTTACTGAATGAGCAGTTCTTC. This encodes CAISDNRLGETLLNEQFF.

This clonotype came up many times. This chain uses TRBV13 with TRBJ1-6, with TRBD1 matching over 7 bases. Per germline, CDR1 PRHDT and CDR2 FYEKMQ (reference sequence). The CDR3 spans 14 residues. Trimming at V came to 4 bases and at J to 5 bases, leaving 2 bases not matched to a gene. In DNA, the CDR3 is TGTGCCAGCAGCTCGACAGGGAATAATTCACCCCTCCACTTT. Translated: CASSSTGNNSPLHF.